Given below is one T cell receptor (beta chain) in context. TCRdb passed the RACE reads through MiXCR, listing each CDR3 protein once. The table lists over 65,000 distinct CDR3 sequences, around 10% of them singletons, with about 4% in the top ten. The germline V and J ends were trimmed by 7 bases and 6 bases, with 10 bases remaining between them. CDR3 length: 12 amino acids. The germline V gene has CDR1 LNHDA and CDR2 SQIVND (reference sequence). Specified time point: patch test 1, 2 weeks after DPC sensitization. Regarding treatment: therapeutic diphenylcyclopropenone sensitization with weekly scalp DPC. These data are taken from a study of human T cells and chemical hapten exposure. Whole-study context: Skin on the upper inner arm, approximately 2 cm by approximately 2 cm in size, was sensitized with 2% DPC.

This clonotype was obtained from a woman in her 50s with alopecia areata. Some clones in this sample may be carry-over from other donors' samples. This sample comprised whole blood, obtained in connection with sensitization to the hapten diphenylcyclopropenone (DPC). This chain uses TRBV19 with TRBJ2-1; D not certain. CDR3 coding DNA: TGTGCCAGTATGGCTCGCGGCAATGAGCAGTTCTTC. Residues: CASMARGNEQFF.